This T cell receptor (beta chain) was identified during a study of blood T cell repertoires in COVID-19. Study at large: The cDNA or gDNA used as material had been derived from T cells, B-cell-depleted T cells, or PBMCs.

The V gene's germline CDR1 is SNHLY and CDR2 FYNNEI. Germline trimming cut 7 bases from V and 2 bases from J; bases unmatched to any gene: 4. This CDR3 is 14 amino acids long. The protocol was immunoSEQ multiplex PCR, while the TCRdb copy is restricted to in-frame clones and leaves out a portion. The sample has approximately 100,000 clones, over 65% seen once; the top ten hold 6.2%. This receptor was taken from a man of 80 years or more with COVID-19, enrolled during active disease. Material: peripheral blood. The chain recombines TRBV2 with TRBJ2-3; 9 positions agree with TRBD2. The chain's CDR3 is CASTGTSFTDTQYF. DNA of the CDR3: TGTGCCAGCACCGGGACTAGCTTCACAGATACGCAGTATTTT. Supplemented by reference TRBV2 and TRBJ2-3, the full variable domain reads EPEVTQTPSHQVTQMGQEVILRCVPISNHLYFYWYRQILGQKVEFLVSFYNNEISEKSEIFDDQFSVERPDGSNFTLKIRSTKLEDSAMYFCASTGTSFTDTQYFGPGTRLTVL.